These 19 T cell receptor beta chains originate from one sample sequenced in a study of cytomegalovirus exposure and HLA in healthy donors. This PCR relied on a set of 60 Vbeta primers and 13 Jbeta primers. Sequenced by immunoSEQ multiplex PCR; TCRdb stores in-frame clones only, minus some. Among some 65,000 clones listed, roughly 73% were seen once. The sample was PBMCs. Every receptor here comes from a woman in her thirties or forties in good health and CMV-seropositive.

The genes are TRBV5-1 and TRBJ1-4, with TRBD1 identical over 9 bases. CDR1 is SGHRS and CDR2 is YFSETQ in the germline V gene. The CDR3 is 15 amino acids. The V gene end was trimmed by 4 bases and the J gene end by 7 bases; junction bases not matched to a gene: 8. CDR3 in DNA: TGCGCCAGCAGCAATCCGGGACAGGGACCTGAAAAACTGTTTTTT. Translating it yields CASSNPGQGPEKLFF.

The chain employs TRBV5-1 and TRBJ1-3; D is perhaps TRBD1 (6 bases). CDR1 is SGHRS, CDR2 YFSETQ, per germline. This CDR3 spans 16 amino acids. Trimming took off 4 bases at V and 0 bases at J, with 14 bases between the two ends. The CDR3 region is CASSLTGQSSGNTIYF. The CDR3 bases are TGCGCCAGCAGCCTAACAGGGCAGAGCTCTGGAAACACCATATATTTT. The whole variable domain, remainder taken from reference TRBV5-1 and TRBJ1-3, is KAGVTQTPRYLIKTRGQQVTLSCSPISGHRSVSWYQQTPGQGLQFLFEYFSETQRNKGNFPGRFSGRQFSNSRSEMNVSTLELGDSALYLCASSLTGQSSGNTIYFGEGSWLTVV.

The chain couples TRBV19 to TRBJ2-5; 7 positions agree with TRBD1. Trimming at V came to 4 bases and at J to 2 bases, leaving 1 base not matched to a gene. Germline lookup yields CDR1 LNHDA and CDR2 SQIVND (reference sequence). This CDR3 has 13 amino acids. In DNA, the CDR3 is TGTGCCAGTAGTAGGGGACAGCAAGAGACCCAGTACTTC. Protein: CASSRGQQETQYF.

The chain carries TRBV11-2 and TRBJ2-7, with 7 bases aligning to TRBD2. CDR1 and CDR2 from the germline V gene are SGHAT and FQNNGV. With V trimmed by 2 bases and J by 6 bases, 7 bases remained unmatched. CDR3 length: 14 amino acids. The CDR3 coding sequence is TGTGCCAGCAGCTTACTCGGGGGGAGTGGCGAGCAGTACTTC. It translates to CASSLLGGSGEQYF.

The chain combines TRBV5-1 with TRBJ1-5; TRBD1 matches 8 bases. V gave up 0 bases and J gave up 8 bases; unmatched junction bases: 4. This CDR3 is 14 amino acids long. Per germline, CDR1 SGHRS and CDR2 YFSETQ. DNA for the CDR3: TGCGCCAGCAGCTTGGGGACAGGGAAAGAGCCCCAGCATTTT. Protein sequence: CASSLGTGKEPQHF.

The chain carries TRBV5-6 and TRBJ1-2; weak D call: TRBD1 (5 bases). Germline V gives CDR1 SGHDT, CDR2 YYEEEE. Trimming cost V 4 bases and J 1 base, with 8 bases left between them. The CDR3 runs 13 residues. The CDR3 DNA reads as TGTGCCAGCAGCCGGGGACTTAACTATGGCTACACCTTC. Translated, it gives CASSRGLNYGYTF.

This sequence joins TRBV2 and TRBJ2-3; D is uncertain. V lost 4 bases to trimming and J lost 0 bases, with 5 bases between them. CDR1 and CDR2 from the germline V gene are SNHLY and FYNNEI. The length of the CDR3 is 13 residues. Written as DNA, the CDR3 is TGTGCCAGCAGTGTTACTAGCACAGATACGCAGTATTTT. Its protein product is CASSVTSTDTQYF.

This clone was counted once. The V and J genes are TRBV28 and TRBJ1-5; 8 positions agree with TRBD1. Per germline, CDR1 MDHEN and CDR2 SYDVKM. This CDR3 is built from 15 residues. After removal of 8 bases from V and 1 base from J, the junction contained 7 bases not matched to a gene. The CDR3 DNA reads TGTGCCAGCCGGCAGGGGGCAGGGAGCAATCAGCCCCAGCATTTT. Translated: CASRQGAGSNQPQHF.

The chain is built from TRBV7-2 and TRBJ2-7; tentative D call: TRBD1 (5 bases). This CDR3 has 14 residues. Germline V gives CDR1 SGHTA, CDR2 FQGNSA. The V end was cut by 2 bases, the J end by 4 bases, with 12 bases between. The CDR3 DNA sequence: TGTGCCAGCAGCTTAAGTAGTCAGGGATACGAGCAGTACTTC. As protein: CASSLSSQGYEQYF. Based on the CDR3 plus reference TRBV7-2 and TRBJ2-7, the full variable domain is GAGVSQSPSNKVTEKGKDVELRCDPISGHTALYWYRQSLGQGLEFLIYFQGNSAPDKSGLPSDRFSAERTGGSVSTLTIQRTQQEDSAVYLCASSLSSQGYEQYFGPGTRLTVT.

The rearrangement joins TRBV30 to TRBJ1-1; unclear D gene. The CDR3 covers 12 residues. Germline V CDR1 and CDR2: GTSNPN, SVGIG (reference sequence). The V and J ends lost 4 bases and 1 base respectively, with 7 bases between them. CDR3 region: CAWIYRNTEAFF. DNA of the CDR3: TGTGCCTGGATATACAGGAACACTGAAGCTTTCTTT.

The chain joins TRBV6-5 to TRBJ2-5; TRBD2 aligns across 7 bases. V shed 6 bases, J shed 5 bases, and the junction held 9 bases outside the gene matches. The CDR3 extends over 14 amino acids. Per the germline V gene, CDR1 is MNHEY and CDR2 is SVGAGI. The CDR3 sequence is CASRQTSARETQYF. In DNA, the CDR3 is TGTGCCAGCAGGCAAACTAGCGCTCGGGAGACCCAGTACTTC.

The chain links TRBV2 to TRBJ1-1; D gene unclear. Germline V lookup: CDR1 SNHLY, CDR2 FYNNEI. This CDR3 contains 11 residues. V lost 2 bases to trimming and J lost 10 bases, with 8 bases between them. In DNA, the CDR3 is TGTGCCAGCAGTGAACGCGAGTTAGCTTTCTTT. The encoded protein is CASSERELAFF. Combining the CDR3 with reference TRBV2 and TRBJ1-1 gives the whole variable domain EPEVTQTPSHQVTQMGQEVILRCVPISNHLYFYWYRQILGQKVEFLVSFYNNEISEKSEIFDDQFSVERPDGSNFTLKIRSTKLEDSAMYFCASSERELAFFGQGTRLTVV.

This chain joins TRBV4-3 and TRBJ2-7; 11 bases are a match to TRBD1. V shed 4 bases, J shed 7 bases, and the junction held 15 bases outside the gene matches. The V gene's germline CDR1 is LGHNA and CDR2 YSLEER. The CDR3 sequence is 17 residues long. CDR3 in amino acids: CASSPSYRDRGSEEQYF. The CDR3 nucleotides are TGCGCCAGCAGCCCCTCTTACCGGGACAGGGGGTCAGAGGAGCAGTACTTC.

CDR3 in amino acids: CASSEIRVLNTEAFF. CDR3 DNA sequence: TGTGCCAGCAGTGAAATCCGGGTTCTGAACACTGAAGCTTTCTTT. The gene calls are TRBV2 and TRBJ1-1; D unclear. Germline V gene data show CDR1 as SNHLY and CDR2 as FYNNEI. This CDR3 contains 15 residues. Between the trimmed V and J ends, which lost 2 bases and 0 bases, there was a span of 10 bases.

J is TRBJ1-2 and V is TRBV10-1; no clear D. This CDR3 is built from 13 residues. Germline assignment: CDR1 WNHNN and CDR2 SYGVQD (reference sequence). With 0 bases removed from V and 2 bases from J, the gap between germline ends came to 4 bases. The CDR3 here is CASSESGNYGYTF. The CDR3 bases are TGCGCCAGCAGTGAGTCCGGGAACTATGGCTACACCTTC.

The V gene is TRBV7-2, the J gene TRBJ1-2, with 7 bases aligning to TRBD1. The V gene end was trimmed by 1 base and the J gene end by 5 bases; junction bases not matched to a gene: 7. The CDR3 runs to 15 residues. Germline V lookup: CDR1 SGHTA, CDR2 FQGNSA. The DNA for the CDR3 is TGTGCCAGCAGCTTAGATTACAGGGGCCAATATGGCTACACCTTC. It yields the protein CASSLDYRGQYGYTF.

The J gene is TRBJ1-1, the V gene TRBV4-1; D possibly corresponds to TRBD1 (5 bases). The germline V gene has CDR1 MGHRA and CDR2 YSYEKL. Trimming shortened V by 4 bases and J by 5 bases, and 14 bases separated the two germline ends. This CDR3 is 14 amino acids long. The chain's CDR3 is CASSPSVGQTEAFF. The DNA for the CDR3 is TGCGCCAGCAGCCCCTCGGTGGGGCAGACTGAAGCTTTCTTT.

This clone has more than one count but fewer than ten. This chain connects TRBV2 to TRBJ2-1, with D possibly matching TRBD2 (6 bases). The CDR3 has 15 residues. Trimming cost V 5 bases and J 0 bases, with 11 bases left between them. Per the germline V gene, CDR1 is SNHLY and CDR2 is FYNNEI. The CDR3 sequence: CASSPSVSSYNEQFF. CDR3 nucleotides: TGTGCCAGCAGTCCTAGCGTGAGCTCCTACAATGAGCAGTTCTTC.

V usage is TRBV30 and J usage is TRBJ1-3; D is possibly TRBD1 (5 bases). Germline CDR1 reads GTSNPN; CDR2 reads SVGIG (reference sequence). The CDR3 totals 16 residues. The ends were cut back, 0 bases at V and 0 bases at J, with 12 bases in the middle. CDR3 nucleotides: TGTGCCTGGAGTGTACGCGGGACTCTCTCTGGAAACACCATATATTTT. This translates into CAWSVRGTLSGNTIYF.